This TCR beta chain is drawn from a study of Graves' ophthalmopathy and Graves' hyperthyroidism. Study information: Absence of ophthalmopathy within 18 months of follow-up defined stable hyperthyroidism.

CDR3 regions of TCR beta were amplified from RNA transcripts. After a first-round RT-PCR with HTBI primers, a second-round multiplex PCR was run. TCRdb passed the multiplex PCR reads through MiXCR, listing each CDR3 protein once. The sample includes around 520,000 distinct CDR3 sequences, 35% to 40% seen only once; the top ten take around 4.6%. Each diagnosis was determined on the basis of clinical symptoms, serum thyroxine, TRAb, thyroid ultrasound and orbital computed tomography. General study points: In blood, most expanded thyroid clonotypes above 0.001 frequency were also detected.

About this clonotype: No antigen is known for it.

Trimming pared 8 bases from V and 5 bases from J, leaving 14 bases between. This CDR3 contains 13 residues. Germline V CDR1 and CDR2: KGHDR, SFDVKD. The receptor's source is an adult man with Graves' hyperthyroidism. V is TRBV24-1 and J is TRBJ2-5, with unresolved D. Input material: peripheral blood or thyroid tissue (not recorded which). The CDR3 region is CATMSNTGETQYF. The CDR3 DNA is TGTGCCACCATGTCGAACACCGGGGAGACCCAGTACTTC.